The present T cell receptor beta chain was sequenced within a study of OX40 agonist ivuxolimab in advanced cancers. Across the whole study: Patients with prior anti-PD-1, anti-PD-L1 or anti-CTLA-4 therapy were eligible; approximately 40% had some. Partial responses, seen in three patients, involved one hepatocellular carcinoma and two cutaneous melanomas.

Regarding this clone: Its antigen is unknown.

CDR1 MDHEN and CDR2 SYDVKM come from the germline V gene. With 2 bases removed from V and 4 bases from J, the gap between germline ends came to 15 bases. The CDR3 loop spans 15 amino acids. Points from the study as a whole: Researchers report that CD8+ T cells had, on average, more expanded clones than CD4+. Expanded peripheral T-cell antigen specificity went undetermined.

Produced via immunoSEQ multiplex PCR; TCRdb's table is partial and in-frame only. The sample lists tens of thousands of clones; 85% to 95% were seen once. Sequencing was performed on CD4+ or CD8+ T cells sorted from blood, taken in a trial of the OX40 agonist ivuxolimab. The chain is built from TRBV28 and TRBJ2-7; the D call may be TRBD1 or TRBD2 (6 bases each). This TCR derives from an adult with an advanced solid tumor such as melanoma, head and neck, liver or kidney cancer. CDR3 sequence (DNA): TGTGCCAGCAGTTTAACTCCCGGGGGCCGGTACGAGCAGTACTTC. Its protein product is CASSLTPGGRYEQYF.